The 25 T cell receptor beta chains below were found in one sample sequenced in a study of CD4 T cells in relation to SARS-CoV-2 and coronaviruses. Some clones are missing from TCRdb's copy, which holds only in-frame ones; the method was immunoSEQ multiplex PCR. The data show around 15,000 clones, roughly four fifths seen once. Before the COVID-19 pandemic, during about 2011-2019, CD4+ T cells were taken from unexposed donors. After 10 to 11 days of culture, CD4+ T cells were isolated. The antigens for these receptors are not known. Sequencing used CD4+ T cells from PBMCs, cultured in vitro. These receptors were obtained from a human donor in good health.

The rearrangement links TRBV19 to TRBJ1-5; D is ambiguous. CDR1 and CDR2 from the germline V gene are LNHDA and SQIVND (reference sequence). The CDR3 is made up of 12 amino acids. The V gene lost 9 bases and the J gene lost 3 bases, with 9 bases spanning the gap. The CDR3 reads CASSNFNQPQHF. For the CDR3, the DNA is TGTGCCAGCTCGAATTTCAATCAGCCCCAGCATTTT.

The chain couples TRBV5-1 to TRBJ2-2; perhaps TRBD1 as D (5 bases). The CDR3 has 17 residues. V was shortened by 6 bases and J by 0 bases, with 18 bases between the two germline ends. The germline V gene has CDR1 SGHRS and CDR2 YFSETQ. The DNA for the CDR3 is TGCGCCAGCAAAGTGTCAGGGTCCTTCACGAACACCGGGGAGCTGTTTTTT. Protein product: CASKVSGSFTNTGELFF.

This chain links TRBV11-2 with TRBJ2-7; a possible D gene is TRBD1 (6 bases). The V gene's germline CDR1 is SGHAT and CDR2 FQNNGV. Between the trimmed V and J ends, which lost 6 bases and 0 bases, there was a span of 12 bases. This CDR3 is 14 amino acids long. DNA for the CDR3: TGTGCCAGCAGACGGACAGACCGCTCCTACGAGCAGTACTTC. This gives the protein CASRRTDRSYEQYF.

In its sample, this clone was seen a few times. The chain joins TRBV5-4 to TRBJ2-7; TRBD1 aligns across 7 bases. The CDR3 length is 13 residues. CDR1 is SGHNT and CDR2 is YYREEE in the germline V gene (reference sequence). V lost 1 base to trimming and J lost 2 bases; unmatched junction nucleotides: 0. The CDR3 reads CASSLTGAYEQYF. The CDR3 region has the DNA TGTGCCAGCAGCTTGACAGGGGCCTACGAGCAGTACTTC. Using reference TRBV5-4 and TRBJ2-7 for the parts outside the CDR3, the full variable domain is ETGVTQSPTHLIKTRGQQVTLRCSSQSGHNTVSWYQQALGQGPQFIFQYYREEENGRGNFPPRFSGLQFPNYSSELNVNALELDDSALYLCASSLTGAYEQYFGPGTRLTVT.

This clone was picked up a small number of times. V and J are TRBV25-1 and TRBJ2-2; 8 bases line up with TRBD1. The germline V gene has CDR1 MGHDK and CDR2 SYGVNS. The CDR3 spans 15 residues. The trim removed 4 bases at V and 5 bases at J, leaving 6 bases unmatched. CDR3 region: CASSGAGTGTGELFF. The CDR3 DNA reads TGTGCCAGCAGTGGGGCCGGGACAGGAACCGGGGAGCTGTTTTTT.

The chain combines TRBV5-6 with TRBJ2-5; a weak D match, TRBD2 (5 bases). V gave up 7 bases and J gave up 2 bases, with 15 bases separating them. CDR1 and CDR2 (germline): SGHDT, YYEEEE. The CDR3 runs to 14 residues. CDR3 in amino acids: CASFLPGTQETQYF. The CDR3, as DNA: TGTGCCAGCTTTCTCCCGGGAACTCAAGAGACCCAGTACTTC.

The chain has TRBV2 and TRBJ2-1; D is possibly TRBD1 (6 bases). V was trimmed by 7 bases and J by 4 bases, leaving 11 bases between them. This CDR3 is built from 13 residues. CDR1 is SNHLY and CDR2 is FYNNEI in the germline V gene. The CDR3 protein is CASTRQVYNEQFF. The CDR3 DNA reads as TGTGCCAGCACCCGACAGGTATACAATGAGCAGTTCTTC.

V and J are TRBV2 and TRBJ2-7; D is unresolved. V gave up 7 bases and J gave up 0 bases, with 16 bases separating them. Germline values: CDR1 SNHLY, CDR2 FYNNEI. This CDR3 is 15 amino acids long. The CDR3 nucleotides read TGTGCCAGCATTATGTCGAGAGCGAGCTCCTACGAGCAGTACTTC. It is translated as CASIMSRASSYEQYF.

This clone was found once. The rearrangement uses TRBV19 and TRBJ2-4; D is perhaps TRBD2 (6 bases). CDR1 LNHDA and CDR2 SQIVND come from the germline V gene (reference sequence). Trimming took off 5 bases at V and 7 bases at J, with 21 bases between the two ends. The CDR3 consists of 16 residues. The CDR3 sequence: CASSPLARSARNIQYF. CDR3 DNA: TGTGCCAGTAGTCCACTAGCTCGGAGTGCCAGGAACATTCAGTACTTC.

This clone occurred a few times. The CDR3 DNA sequence: TGTGCCAGCAGTGAAGCAGAACCCTCTGGAAACACCATATATTTT. Translation: CASSEAEPSGNTIYF. V is TRBV6-1 and J is TRBJ1-3, with D hard to call. With 0 bases removed from V and 0 bases from J, the gap between germline ends came to 6 bases. The CDR3 sequence is 15 residues long. Germline V gene data show CDR1 as MNHNS and CDR2 as SASEGT.

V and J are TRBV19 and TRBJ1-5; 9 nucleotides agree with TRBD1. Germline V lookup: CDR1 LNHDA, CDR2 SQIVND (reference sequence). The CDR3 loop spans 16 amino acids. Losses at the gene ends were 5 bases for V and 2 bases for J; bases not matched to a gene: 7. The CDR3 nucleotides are TGTGCCAGTAGTGTGAGACAGGGGGTTCGCAATCAGCCCCAGCATTTT. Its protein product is CASSVRQGVRNQPQHF.

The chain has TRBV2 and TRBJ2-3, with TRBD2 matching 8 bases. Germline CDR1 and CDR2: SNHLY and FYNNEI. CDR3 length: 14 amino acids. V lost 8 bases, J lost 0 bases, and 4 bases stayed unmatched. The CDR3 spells CASRQRGSTDTQYF. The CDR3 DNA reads TGTGCCAGCCGTCAGCGGGGGAGCACAGATACGCAGTATTTT.

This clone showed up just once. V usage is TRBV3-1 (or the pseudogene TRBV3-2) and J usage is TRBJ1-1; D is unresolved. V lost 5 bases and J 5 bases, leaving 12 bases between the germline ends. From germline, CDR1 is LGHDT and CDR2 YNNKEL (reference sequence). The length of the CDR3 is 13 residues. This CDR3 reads CASSNTGGTEAFF. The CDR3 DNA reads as TGTGCCAGCAGCAACACTGGTGGAACTGAAGCTTTCTTT.

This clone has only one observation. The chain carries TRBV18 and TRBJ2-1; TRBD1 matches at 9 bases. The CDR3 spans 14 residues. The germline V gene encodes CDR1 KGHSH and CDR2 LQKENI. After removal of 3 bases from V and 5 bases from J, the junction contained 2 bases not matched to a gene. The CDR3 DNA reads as TGTGCCAGCTCACCGGGACAGGGAAACAATGAGCAGTTCTTC. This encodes CASSPGQGNNEQFF.

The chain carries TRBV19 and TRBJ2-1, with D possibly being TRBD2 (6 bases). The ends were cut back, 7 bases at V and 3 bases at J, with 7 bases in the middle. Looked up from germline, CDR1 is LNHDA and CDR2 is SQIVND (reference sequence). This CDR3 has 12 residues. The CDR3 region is CASTRGYNEQFF. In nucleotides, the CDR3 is TGTGCCAGTACGCGGGGCTACAATGAGCAGTTCTTC.

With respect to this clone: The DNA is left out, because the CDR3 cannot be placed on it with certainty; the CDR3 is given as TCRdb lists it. The CDR3 spells CASSLCSGQGSTGELFF. This chain connects TRBV7-7 to TRBJ2-2; the D call of TRBD1 is as the table states it, not checked on the DNA. Counting both end residues, the CDR3 totals 17 amino acids. In germline, CDR1 is SSHAT, CDR2 FNYEAQ (reference sequence).

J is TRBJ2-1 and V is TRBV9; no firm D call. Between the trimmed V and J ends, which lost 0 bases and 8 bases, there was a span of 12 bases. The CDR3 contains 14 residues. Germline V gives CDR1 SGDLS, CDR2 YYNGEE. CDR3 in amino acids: CASSVVISSDEQFF. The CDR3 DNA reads TGTGCCAGCAGCGTAGTTATTAGTTCCGATGAGCAGTTCTTC.

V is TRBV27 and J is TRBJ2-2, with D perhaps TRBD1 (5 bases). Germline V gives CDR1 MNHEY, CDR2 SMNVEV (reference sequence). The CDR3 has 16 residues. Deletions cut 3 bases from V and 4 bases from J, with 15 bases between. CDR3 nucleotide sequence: TGTGCCAGCAGTTTCAGGGCAGGGTGGGCCACCGGGGAGCTGTTTTTT. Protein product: CASSFRAGWATGELFF.

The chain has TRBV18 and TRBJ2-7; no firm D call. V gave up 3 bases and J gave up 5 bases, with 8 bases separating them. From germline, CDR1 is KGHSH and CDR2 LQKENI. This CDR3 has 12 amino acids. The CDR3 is CASSPIADEQYF. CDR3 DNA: TGTGCCAGCTCACCGATCGCGGACGAGCAGTACTTC.

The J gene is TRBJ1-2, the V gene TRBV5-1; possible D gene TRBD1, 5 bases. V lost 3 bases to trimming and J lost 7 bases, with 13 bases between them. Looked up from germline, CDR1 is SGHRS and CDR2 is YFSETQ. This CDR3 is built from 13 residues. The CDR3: CASSSSRVAGYTF. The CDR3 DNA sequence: TGCGCCAGCAGCTCAAGCAGGGTGGCTGGCTACACCTTC.

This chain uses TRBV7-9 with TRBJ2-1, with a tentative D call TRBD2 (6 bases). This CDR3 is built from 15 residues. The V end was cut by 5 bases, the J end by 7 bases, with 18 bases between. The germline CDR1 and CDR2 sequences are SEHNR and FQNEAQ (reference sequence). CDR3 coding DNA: TGTGCCAGCAGCCTCGCGGGATTCTCGGGGAATGAGCAGTTCTTC. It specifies CASSLAGFSGNEQFF.

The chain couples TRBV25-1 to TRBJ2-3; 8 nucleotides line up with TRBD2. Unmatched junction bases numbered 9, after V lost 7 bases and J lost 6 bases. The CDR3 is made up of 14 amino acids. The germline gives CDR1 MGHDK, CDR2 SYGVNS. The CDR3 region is CASNQRESSDTQYF. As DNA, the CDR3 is TGTGCCAGCAACCAGCGGGAGAGTAGCGATACGCAGTATTTT.

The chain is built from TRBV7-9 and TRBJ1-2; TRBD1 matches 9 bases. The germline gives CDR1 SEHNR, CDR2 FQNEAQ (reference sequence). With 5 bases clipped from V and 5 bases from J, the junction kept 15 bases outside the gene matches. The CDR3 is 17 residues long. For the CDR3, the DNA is TGTGCCAGCAGCCCCGCGGACAGGGGCCACCCTAGGTATGGCTACACCTTC. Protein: CASSPADRGHPRYGYTF. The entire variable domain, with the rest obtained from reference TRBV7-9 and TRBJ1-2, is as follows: DTGVSQNPRHKITKRGQNVTFRCDPISEHNRLYWYRQTLGQGPEFLTYFQNEAQLEKSRLLSDRFSAERPKGSFSTLEIQRTEQGDSAMYLCASSPADRGHPRYGYTFGSGTRLTVV.

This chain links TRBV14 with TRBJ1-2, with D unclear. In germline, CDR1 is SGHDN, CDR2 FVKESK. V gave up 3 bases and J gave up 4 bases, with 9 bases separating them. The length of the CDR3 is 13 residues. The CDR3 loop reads CASSQSPSYGYTF. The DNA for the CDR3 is TGTGCCAGCAGCCAGAGCCCAAGCTATGGCTACACCTTC.

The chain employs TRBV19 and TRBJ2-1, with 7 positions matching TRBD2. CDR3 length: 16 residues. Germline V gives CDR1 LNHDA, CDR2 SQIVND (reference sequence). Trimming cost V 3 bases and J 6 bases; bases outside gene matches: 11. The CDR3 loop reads CASSIQAGFTPNEQFF. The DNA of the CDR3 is TGTGCCAGTAGTATTCAAGCGGGATTTACTCCCAATGAGCAGTTCTTC. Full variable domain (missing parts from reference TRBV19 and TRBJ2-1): DGGITQSPKYLFRKEGQNVTLSCEQNLNHDAMYWYRQDPGQGLRLIYYSQIVNDFQKGDIAEGYSVSREKKESFPLTVTSAQKNPTAFYLCASSIQAGFTPNEQFFGPGTRLTVL.